Following are 27 T cell receptor beta chains from one sample sequenced in a study of T-cell reconstitution after alpha-beta-depleted transplantation in children. Construction of the TCRbeta library involved unique molecular identifiers. From the PCR reads, TCRdb called clonotypes with MiXCR, one entry per CDR3 protein. The sample includes approximately 500,000 distinct CDR3 sequences, approximately 10% of them seen just once. This material consisted of PBMCs, taken before TCRalphabeta/CD19-depleted stem cell transplant. These receptors originate from a child aged 2 to 10 with inherited bone marrow failure, due to receive a stem cell transplant.

This clonotype was observed many times. The chain employs TRBV10-3 and TRBJ2-2; D not resolved. The V and J ends lost 9 bases and 4 bases respectively, with 15 bases between them. CDR1 and CDR2 from the germline V gene are ENHRY and SYGVKD. The CDR3 is 14 residues long. The chain's CDR3 is CAILSPGSTGELFF. The DNA for the CDR3 is TGTGCCATTCTTAGTCCAGGTTCCACCGGGGAGCTGTTTTTT.

This chain connects TRBV10-2 to TRBJ2-1, with TRBD2 as a possible D gene (5 bases). Germline V gives CDR1 WSHSY, CDR2 SAAADI. CDR3 length: 13 residues. Trimming cost V 3 bases and J 6 bases, with 9 bases left between them. Here the CDR3 reads CASSEITSNEQFF. The CDR3, as DNA: TGCGCCAGCAGTGAAATCACTAGCAATGAGCAGTTCTTC.

The table lists this clonotype with many counts. The rearrangement joins TRBV12-3 or TRBV12-4 to TRBJ2-5; D is unclear. V was shortened by 2 bases and J by 4 bases, with 8 bases between the two germline ends. The CDR3 length is 13 residues. CDR3 coding DNA: TGTGCCAGCAGTTTACTAGGTGGAGAGACCCAGTACTTC. It encodes CASSLLGGETQYF.

In this sample, this clonotype turned up many times. This rearrangement joins TRBV20-1 to TRBJ2-7; TRBD1 is a possible D gene (6 bases). V was pared by 6 bases and J by 3 bases, with 18 bases between. This CDR3 has 14 amino acids. The germline CDR1 and CDR2 sequences are DFQATT and SNEGSKA (reference sequence). CDR3 residues: CSAYDRMGNYEQYF. DNA for the CDR3: TGCAGTGCCTACGACAGGATGGGTAACTACGAGCAGTACTTC.

At least ten counts were recorded for this clonotype. The rearrangement joins TRBV29-1 to TRBJ1-5; D gene unclear. Per the germline V gene, CDR1 is SQVTM and CDR2 is ANQGSEA. The CDR3 consists of 9 residues. Between the trimmed V and J ends, which lost 6 bases and 9 bases, there was a span of 6 bases. CDR3 sequence reads: CSVAPPQHF. CDR3 DNA: TGCAGCGTCGCGCCGCCCCAGCATTTT.

This clonotype was observed a handful of times. This chain uses TRBV7-9 with TRBJ2-7; unclear D gene. CDR1 SEHNR and CDR2 FQNEAQ come from the germline V gene (reference sequence). This CDR3 spans 12 amino acids. V was cut by 3 bases and J by 4 bases, with 7 bases left in between. The CDR3 nucleotides read TGTGCCAGCAGCTTTTTCCGGTACGAGCAGTACTTC. Translating gives CASSFFRYEQYF.

The chain carries TRBV7-4 and TRBJ2-7; D is uncertain. Between the trimmed V and J ends, which lost 4 bases and 5 bases, there was a span of 15 bases. The CDR3 spans 14 residues. The germline V gene encodes CDR1 SGHVT and CDR2 SQSDAQ. CDR3 sequence (DNA): TGTGCCAGCAGCTGGGGTCAAAATGAACACGAGCAGTACTTC. Protein: CASSWGQNEHEQYF.

The gene calls are TRBV11-3 and TRBJ2-7; a weak D match, TRBD2 (6 bases). This CDR3 has 14 amino acids. Germline values: CDR1 SGHNT, CDR2 YENEEA. V lost 1 base to trimming and J lost 5 bases, with 12 bases between them. The CDR3 sequence: CASSLAGAAHEQYF. The CDR3 coding sequence is TGTGCCAGCAGCTTAGCGGGAGCGGCCCACGAGCAGTACTTC.

This clonotype was seen a handful of times. The genes are TRBV6-6 and TRBJ2-1, with D perhaps TRBD1 or TRBD2 (5 bases each). Looked up from germline, CDR1 is MNHNY and CDR2 is SVGAGI (reference sequence). This CDR3 has 12 residues. V lost 0 bases and J 14 bases, leaving 11 bases between the germline ends. The CDR3 DNA sequence: TGTGCCAGCAGTTACTCGAGTGGGGACGAGTTCTTC. Its protein is CASSYSSGDEFF.

This CDR3 is CASSPLAGITDTQYF. CDR3 DNA sequence: TGTGCCAGCAGTCCGCTAGCGGGAATAACAGATACGCAGTATTTT. The genes are TRBV28 and TRBJ2-3; 9 bases fit TRBD2. The CDR3 sequence is 15 residues long. J lost 3 bases, V lost 5 bases, and 6 bases had no gene match. The germline gives CDR1 MDHEN, CDR2 SYDVKM. Together with reference TRBV28 and TRBJ2-3, the CDR3 gives the full variable domain: DVKVTQSSRYLVKRTGEKVFLECVQDMDHENMFWYRQDPGLGLRLIYFSYDVKMKEKGDIPEGYSVSREKKERFSLILESASTNQTSMYLCASSPLAGITDTQYFGPGTRLTVL.

The CDR3 region is CSAQREWVGELFF. DNA for the CDR3: TGCAGCGCCCAGCGGGAGTGGGTCGGGGAGCTGTTTTTT. The chain employs TRBV29-1 and TRBJ2-2, with TRBD2 matching 8 bases. Losses at the gene ends were 7 bases for V and 7 bases for J; bases not matched to a gene: 8. CDR1 SQVTM and CDR2 ANQGSEA come from the germline V gene. CDR3 size: 13 residues.

In this sample, this clonotype turned up a few times. The CDR3 coding sequence is TGTGCCAGCAGCCCACGCGCGGGGGGCGGGGAGCTGTTTTTT. Residues: CASSPRAGGGELFF. The chain carries TRBV3-1 and TRBJ2-2; TRBD2 matches 8 bases. V was clipped by 4 bases and J by 7 bases; unmatched bases: 5. The germline V gene has CDR1 LGHDT and CDR2 YNNKEL (reference sequence). The CDR3 totals 14 residues.

At least ten counts were recorded for this clonotype. The V call is TRBV7-2, the J call TRBJ2-2, with 8 bases fitting TRBD2. The CDR3 is 17 amino acids. Looked up from germline, CDR1 is SGHTA and CDR2 is FQGNSA. V gave up 0 bases and J gave up 4 bases; unmatched junction bases: 7. This chain's CDR3 is CASSLAPGLVFTGELFF. In DNA form, the CDR3 reads TGTGCCAGCAGCTTAGCACCGGGACTAGTTTTCACCGGGGAGCTGTTTTTT.

Worth noting for this clonotype: A much larger clone is a single base away; this may be a read error. The V call is TRBV5-1, the J call TRBJ2-1; D unclear. CDR1 SGHRS and CDR2 YFSETQ come from the germline V gene. This CDR3 comprises 16 residues. V was shortened by 0 bases and J by 1 base, with 11 bases between the two germline ends. In nucleotides, the CDR3 is TGCGCCAGCAGCTTGGCCGGCGTACGTTCCTACAATGAGCAGTTCTTC. Translated, it gives CASSLAGVRSYNEQFF.

There are a few counts of this clonotype. The rearrangement joins TRBV30 to TRBJ2-1; 9 bases are shared with TRBD2. The CDR3 spans 13 residues. The junction had 4 bases not matched to a gene; V was cut back by 1 base and J by 9 bases. Germline CDR1 GTSNPN, CDR2 SVGIG (reference sequence). This chain's CDR3 is CAWSALAGAEQFF. The CDR3 region has the DNA TGTGCCTGGAGTGCCTTAGCGGGAGCTGAGCAGTTCTTC.

The chain recombines TRBV20-1 with TRBJ2-1, with 10 bases lining up with TRBD2. The CDR3 loop spans 14 amino acids. Germline V lookup: CDR1 DFQATT, CDR2 SNEGSKA (reference sequence). J gave up 12 bases and V 0 bases, and 8 bases lay outside the gene matches. The CDR3 is CSARDWTSGYGQFF. The CDR3 DNA reads as TGCAGTGCTAGAGACTGGACTAGCGGATATGGGCAGTTCTTC.

This clonotype was picked up many times. The V gene is TRBV28, the J gene TRBJ2-1; D tentatively reads TRBD1 or TRBD2 (5 bases each). This CDR3 is 15 amino acids long. Germline-derived CDR1 and CDR2 are MDHEN and SYDVKM. The V end lost 3 bases, the J end lost 0 bases, and 9 bases lay between the germline ends. CDR3 loop: CASSFLGTSYNEQFF. CDR3 coding DNA: TGTGCCAGCAGTTTTCTCGGGACCTCCTACAATGAGCAGTTCTTC.

The table lists this clonotype with many counts. The V and J genes are TRBV15 and TRBJ2-1, with D unresolved. The V end was cut by 3 bases, the J end by 4 bases, with 4 bases between. The germline V gene has CDR1 LNHNV and CDR2 YYDKDF (reference sequence). The CDR3 runs 12 residues. The CDR3 region is CATSRRYNEQFF. In nucleotides, the CDR3 is TGTGCCACCAGCAGGAGGTACAATGAGCAGTTCTTC.

This clonotype appeared many times. V gene TRBV6-2 or TRBV6-3 combines with J gene TRBJ2-7; a possible D gene is TRBD1 (6 bases). Germline V gives CDR1 MNHEY, CDR2 SVGEGT. V was clipped by 6 bases and J by 0 bases, with 12 bases between them. The CDR3 loop spans 14 amino acids. CDR3 sequence (DNA): TGTGCCAGCAGCACCTCGGGACACTCCTACGAGCAGTACTTC. Protein: CASSTSGHSYEQYF.

This clonotype appeared many times. This sequence joins TRBV12-3 or TRBV12-4 and TRBJ1-2, with D hard to call. V gave up 2 bases and J gave up 3 bases, with 13 bases separating them. This CDR3 comprises 15 residues. The CDR3 DNA reads as TGTGCCAGCAGTTTATCCTCCGGCGGGCACTATGGCTACACCTTC. Its translation: CASSLSSGGHYGYTF.

This clonotype was recorded many times. V usage is TRBV5-1 and J usage is TRBJ2-2, with 14 bases aligning to TRBD2. This CDR3 contains 19 residues. The germline V gene encodes CDR1 SGHRS and CDR2 YFSETQ. V was pared by 4 bases and J by 3 bases, with 11 bases of the junction left unmatched. The CDR3 protein is CASSGPGLAGERDTGELFF. CDR3 sequence (DNA): TGCGCCAGCAGCGGCCCGGGACTAGCGGGAGAACGTGACACCGGGGAGCTGTTTTTT.

This clonotype came up many times. The J gene is TRBJ2-7, the V gene TRBV27; D gene ambiguous. The V end was cut by 0 bases, the J end by 3 bases, with 12 bases between. In germline, CDR1 is MNHEY, CDR2 SMNVEV (reference sequence). This CDR3 spans 15 amino acids. The CDR3 protein is CASSLSSLVGYEQYF. The CDR3 DNA sequence: TGTGCCAGCAGTTTATCGTCGCTCGTTGGCTACGAGCAGTACTTC.

This clonotype came up many times. The J gene is TRBJ2-1, the V gene TRBV20-1; 10 bases are shared with TRBD2. This CDR3 has 15 amino acids. The J segment lost 8 bases and the V segment lost 0 bases, leaving 7 bases of the junction unmatched. Germline assignment: CDR1 DFQATT and CDR2 SNEGSKA (reference sequence). The CDR3 region has the DNA TGCAGTGCTAGAGAGCTAGCGGGAGCTAACGATGAGCAGTTCTTC. It specifies CSARELAGANDEQFF.

This clonotype showed up just a few times. The chain carries TRBV27 and TRBJ2-7; D is ambiguous. CDR1 is MNHEY, CDR2 SMNVEV, per germline (reference sequence). V was cut by 1 base and J by 0 bases, with 13 bases left in between. The CDR3 is made up of 16 amino acids. CDR3 nucleotide sequence: TGTGCCAGCAGTTTATATGACCGCTGGGGCTCCTACGAGCAGTACTTC. Translated: CASSLYDRWGSYEQYF.

The chain recombines TRBV12-3 or TRBV12-4 with TRBJ2-7; D might be TRBD2 (5 bases). The CDR3 loop spans 14 amino acids. V lost 3 bases and J lost 2, with 11 bases in between. This CDR3 reads CASSFSAAPYEQYF. In nucleotides, the CDR3 is TGTGCCAGCAGTTTTAGCGCCGCCCCCTACGAGCAGTACTTC.

This clonotype occurred many times. The chain has TRBV20-1 and TRBJ2-5; D not resolved. Trimming left V 2 bases short and J 1 base short, with 14 bases between. The CDR3 has 15 amino acids. Germline V gene data show CDR1 as DFQATT and CDR2 as SNEGSKA (reference sequence). CDR3 nucleotides: TGCAGTGCTAGATGGCCAAGACTGAGCCAAGAGACCCAGTACTTC. It codes for CSARWPRLSQETQYF.

This clonotype has a count of ten or more. The chain carries TRBV28 and TRBJ1-2; 8 nucleotides match TRBD1. The CDR3 is 16 amino acids. The germline V gene has CDR1 MDHEN and CDR2 SYDVKM. Trimming at V came to 6 bases and at J to 4 bases, leaving 13 bases not matched to a gene. The CDR3 sequence is CASRLRGRFSSYGYTF. The CDR3 DNA reads as TGTGCCAGCAGACTCAGGGGGCGCTTCAGTAGCTATGGCTACACCTTC.